This T cell receptor (beta chain) was captured in a study of blood T cell repertoires in COVID-19. Trimming removed 4 bases from V and 4 bases from J; junction bases left unmatched: 3. This CDR3 has 14 amino acids. CDR1 is SNHLY and CDR2 is FYNNEI in the germline V gene. In the original workflow: It was from reference gene primer amplification that nucleated cell counts were estimated. The table came from immunoSEQ multiplex PCR; TCRdb's copy has only in-frame clones and leaves some out. The V and J calls and clone size are taken from that table; D and trimming were inferred from the DNA. The profile covers 200,000 to 250,000 clones, with over 65% appearing a single time and approximately 2.5% taken by the ten largest.

The TCR comes from a woman between 65 and 79 years old with active or convalescent COVID-19. The V call is TRBV2, the J call TRBJ2-2; 7 bases are shared with TRBD1. The sample was peripheral blood. The CDR3 DNA sequence: TGTGCCAGCAGTGGGGACAGCAGCACCGGGGAGCTGTTTTTT. Its protein product is CASSGDSSTGELFF. Looking up the rest from reference TRBV2 and TRBJ2-2 gives the full variable domain: EPEVTQTPSHQVTQMGQEVILRCVPISNHLYFYWYRQILGQKVEFLVSFYNNEISEKSEIFDDQFSVERPDGSNFTLKIRSTKLEDSAMYFCASSGDSSTGELFFGEGSRLTVL.